The source of this TCR beta chain is a study of identifying expanded T cells in peripheral blood. TCRdb's table, derived via immunoSEQ multiplex PCR, lists solely in-frame clones and lacks some. The sample holds more than 85,000 clones, 88% seen once. V was trimmed by 0 bases and J by 3 bases, leaving 6 bases between them. Germline V lookup: CDR1 SGHTA, CDR2 FQGNSA. The CDR3 is 13 residues long. The V call is TRBV7-2, the J call TRBJ2-7; D gene unclear. This clonotype was sampled from a person aged 18 to 69 in good health. The sample taken for sequencing was blood. DNA of the CDR3: TGTGCCAGCAGCTTAGCGGGCGACTACGAGCAGTACTTC. The encoded protein is CASSLAGDYEQYF.